These 2 T cell receptor beta chains were sequenced from one sample in a study of blood T cell repertoires in COVID-19. Profiling relied on immunoSEQ multiplex PCR, and the TCRdb table lists in-frame clones only, not all of them. In the table there are some 64,000 clones, 78% of which are singletons. Sample: peripheral blood. These receptors were taken from a man aged 55 to 70 with COVID-19, enrolled during active disease.

CDR3 loop: CASSTGGQRGTIYF. CDR3 coding DNA: TGTGCCAGCAGTACAGGGGGACAAAGGGGAACCATATATTTT. The chain carries TRBV28 and TRBJ1-3; 8 bases align to TRBD1. The CDR3 is 14 residues long. CDR1 and CDR2 (germline): MDHEN, SYDVKM. V lost 5 bases to trimming and J lost 10 bases; unmatched junction nucleotides: 10.

The chain links TRBV5-1 to TRBJ2-1; D might be TRBD2 (5 bases). CDR1 and CDR2 from the germline V gene are SGHRS and YFSETQ. The CDR3 has 15 residues. V dropped 0 bases and J dropped 2 bases, with 9 bases sitting between them. CDR3 DNA sequence: TGCGCCAGCAGCTTGGTGACGGGAACCTACAATGAGCAGTTCTTC. Amino acids: CASSLVTGTYNEQFF.